The T cell receptor (beta chain) described here comes from a study of OX40 agonist ivuxolimab in advanced cancers. Assay: immunoSEQ multiplex PCR; the TCRdb copy retains only in-frame clones and omits some. The table lists under 50,000 clones, around 80% of them singletons. The CDR3 extends over 16 amino acids. Germline trimming cut 11 bases from V and 2 bases from J; bases unmatched to any gene: 7. Germline CDR1 and CDR2: MDHEN and SYDVKM. This receptor was identified in an adult with an advanced solid tumor such as melanoma, head and neck, liver or kidney cancer. The J gene is TRBJ2-6, the V gene TRBV28; 12 nucleotides match TRBD1. The sample was CD4+ or CD8+ T cells sorted from blood, taken in a trial of the OX40 agonist ivuxolimab. The CDR3 DNA is TGTGCCGTACCGGGACAGGGGGCTACTGGGGCCAACGTCCTGACTTTC. Translation: CAVPGQGATGANVLTF.